The 2 T cell receptor beta chains below were found in one sample sequenced in a study of immune evolution from preneoplasia to lung adenocarcinoma. Generated by immunoSEQ multiplex PCR, the TCRdb table keeps only in-frame clones and is missing some. The data contain 5,500 to 7,000 clones, around 79% of them singletons. Material for sequencing was FFPE adjacent normal lung tissue. All receptors come from a person in their sixties or seventies with lung adenocarcinoma.

The chain employs TRBV28 and TRBJ1-2; no clear D. The germline gives CDR1 MDHEN, CDR2 SYDVKM. Trimming took off 3 bases at V and 1 base at J, with 24 bases between the two ends. The CDR3 runs to 19 residues. The chain's CDR3 is CASSFRPGRMSPFNYGYTF. Here the CDR3 DNA reads TGTGCCAGCAGTTTCCGACCGGGCCGCATGAGTCCCTTTAACTATGGCTACACCTTC.

The chain carries TRBV19 and TRBJ2-3; 10 nucleotides align to TRBD2. This CDR3 is built from 17 residues. Per the germline V gene, CDR1 is LNHDA and CDR2 is SQIVND (reference sequence). Unmatched junction bases numbered 4, after V lost 0 bases and J lost 1 base. CDR3 in amino acids: CASSIDPSGGGTDTQYF. CDR3 nucleotide sequence: TGTGCCAGTAGTATAGATCCGAGCGGGGGGGGCACAGATACGCAGTATTTT.